The text below deals with one T cell receptor beta chain. This sample stems from a study of blood T cell repertoires in COVID-19. Whole-study context: The samples span acute and convalescent COVID-19 from the United States, Italy and Spain. T cells, B-cell-depleted T cells, or PBMCs supplied cDNA or gDNA.

J gave up 4 bases and V 2 bases, and 7 bases lay outside the gene matches. Germline assignment: CDR1 SNHLY and CDR2 FYNNEI. The CDR3 extends over 15 amino acids. The table came from immunoSEQ multiplex PCR; TCRdb's copy has only in-frame clones and leaves some out. The sample records about 190,000 clones, less than 90% being singletons. The sequenced material came from PBMCs or T cells enriched from blood (not recorded which). This receptor was taken from a woman aged 30 to 39 who had been exposed to COVID-19. The V gene is TRBV2, the J gene TRBJ2-7; 8 bases are a match to TRBD1. The chain's CDR3 is CASSEYGTGIYEQYF. The DNA for the CDR3 is TGTGCCAGCAGTGAATATGGGACAGGAATTTACGAGCAGTACTTC. Together with reference TRBV2 and TRBJ2-7, the CDR3 gives the full variable domain: EPEVTQTPSHQVTQMGQEVILRCVPISNHLYFYWYRQILGQKVEFLVSFYNNEISEKSEIFDDQFSVERPDGSNFTLKIRSTKLEDSAMYFCASSEYGTGIYEQYFGPGTRLTVT.